The 8 T cell receptor beta chains in this list originate from one sample, sequenced in a study of blood T cell repertoires in COVID-19. Sequenced by immunoSEQ multiplex PCR; TCRdb stores in-frame clones only, minus some. Of about 20,000 clones listed, approximately 90% were seen once; the top ten hold about 7.4%. The sample comprised peripheral blood. All receptors derive from a woman aged 55-70 years with active COVID-19.

This chain uses TRBV21-1 with TRBJ2-2; whether TRBD2, the table's D call, matches the DNA was not checked. TRBV21-1 is a recognized pseudogene. CDR3 length: 17 amino acids. The DNA of the CDR3 is TGTGCCAGCAGCAATAAACTATCGGGGGATCACACCGGGGAGCTGTTTTTT. Its translation is CASSNKLSGDHTGELFF.

The rearrangement links TRBV7-3 to TRBJ2-2, with TRBD2 identical over 8 bases. V trimming: 5 bases; J trimming: 2 bases; junction bases outside the gene matches: 7. The CDR3 totals 16 residues. Germline CDR1 and CDR2: SGHTA and FQGTGA. The chain's CDR3 is CASSPIAGSNTGELFF. CDR3 bases: TGTGCCAGCAGCCCCATAGCGGGGAGCAACACCGGGGAGCTGTTTTTT.

The chain couples TRBV3-1 (or the pseudogene TRBV3-2) to TRBJ2-5; weak D call: TRBD2 (5 bases). The CDR3 covers 16 residues. Germline V gene data show CDR1 as LGHDT and CDR2 as YNNKEL (reference sequence). Trimming shortened V by 1 base and J by 0 bases, and 12 bases separated the two germline ends. The chain's CDR3 is CASSQGTGIYQETQYF. CDR3 nucleotide sequence: TGTGCCAGCAGCCAAGGAACCGGGATCTACCAAGAGACCCAGTACTTC.

J is TRBJ1-1 and V is TRBV5-4; TRBD1 matches at 7 bases. With V trimmed by 4 bases and J by 0 bases, 9 bases remained unmatched. Germline-derived CDR1 and CDR2 are SGHNT and YYREEE (reference sequence). The CDR3 totals 16 residues. The CDR3 protein is CASSAGQERMNTEAFF. The CDR3 bases are TGTGCCAGCAGCGCCGGACAGGAAAGGATGAACACTGAAGCTTTCTTT.

This clone is medium-sized by share. The gene calls are TRBV29-1 and TRBJ1-3; D not resolved. The CDR3 totals 15 residues. Trimming left V 4 bases short and J 0 bases short, with 13 bases between. Germline CDR1 is SQVTM and CDR2 is ANQGSEA. CDR3 sequence (DNA): TGCAGCGTTGCAAGTGTGGCGGGCTCTGGAAACACCATATATTTT. Protein sequence: CSVASVAGSGNTIYF.

CDR3 nucleotides: TGTGCCAGCAGCCGAACTTCGTACGAGCAGTACTTC. It translates to CASSRTSYEQYF. The genes are TRBV12-3 or TRBV12-4 and TRBJ2-7; the D is unclear. The CDR3 is 12 amino acids. V shed 6 bases and J shed 4 bases, with 10 bases lying between them.

The gene calls are TRBV11-2 and TRBJ2-3; D might be TRBD1 (6 bases). This CDR3 has 15 residues. Germline lookup yields CDR1 SGHAT and CDR2 FQNNGV. V lost 3 bases and J lost 3, with 13 bases in between. CDR3 coding DNA: TGTGCCAGCAGCTTGATATGGGGGCGAACAGATACGCAGTATTTT. Protein: CASSLIWGRTDTQYF.

The chain links TRBV6-5 to TRBJ2-7, with 8 positions matching TRBD1. Looked up from germline, CDR1 is MNHEY and CDR2 is SVGAGI. With V trimmed by 6 bases and J by 1 base, 8 bases remained unmatched. The length of the CDR3 is 15 residues. CDR3 in DNA: TGTGCCAGCAGCACCGAAGGGACAGGTTCCTACGAGCAGTACTTC. It codes for CASSTEGTGSYEQYF.